Shown below are 3 T cell receptor beta chains from a single sample sequenced in a study of identical twins. TCRdb fed the 5' RACE reads into MiXCR, producing one record per CDR3 protein. The sample comprises 500,000 to 550,000 distinct CDR3 sequences, about 20% of which are singletons, and roughly 0.91% rests with the top ten. The data were also submitted as part of a second study, on T cells expressing NK-cell markers.

Sequencing was performed on CD4+ T cells sorted from blood. These receptors originate from a woman younger than 35 in good health.

This clonotype showed up just a few times. The chain links TRBV20-1 to TRBJ2-7, with D possibly being TRBD2 (7 bases). The CDR3 sequence is 12 residues long. V lost 5 bases and J 3 bases, leaving 11 bases between the germline ends. CDR1 is DFQATT and CDR2 is SNEGSKA in the germline V gene (reference sequence). As DNA, the CDR3 is TGCAGTGCTCACAGGGAGGGCTACGAGCAGTACTTC. Translating gives CSAHREGYEQYF.

This clonotype was counted a few times. This chain's CDR3 is CSARGGTNDYEQYF. The CDR3 bases are TGCAGTGCTAGAGGCGGCACGAACGACTACGAGCAGTACTTC. The V and J genes are TRBV20-1 and TRBJ2-7; unclear D gene. CDR3 length equals 14 residues. Trimming removed 1 base at V and 3 bases at J, with 13 bases between. Per germline, CDR1 DFQATT and CDR2 SNEGSKA (reference sequence).

This clonotype showed up just a few times. Mismatch with germline at one junction end may stem from a read error. This chain connects TRBV6-1 to TRBJ2-7; TRBD2 agrees at 7 bases. The CDR3 sequence is 13 residues long. Per the germline V gene, CDR1 is MNHNS and CDR2 is SASEGT. The CDR3 sequence is CAAGELAQTGEDF. The CDR3 DNA follows: TGTGCCGCCGGGGAACTAGCGCAAACTGGTGAGGACTTC.